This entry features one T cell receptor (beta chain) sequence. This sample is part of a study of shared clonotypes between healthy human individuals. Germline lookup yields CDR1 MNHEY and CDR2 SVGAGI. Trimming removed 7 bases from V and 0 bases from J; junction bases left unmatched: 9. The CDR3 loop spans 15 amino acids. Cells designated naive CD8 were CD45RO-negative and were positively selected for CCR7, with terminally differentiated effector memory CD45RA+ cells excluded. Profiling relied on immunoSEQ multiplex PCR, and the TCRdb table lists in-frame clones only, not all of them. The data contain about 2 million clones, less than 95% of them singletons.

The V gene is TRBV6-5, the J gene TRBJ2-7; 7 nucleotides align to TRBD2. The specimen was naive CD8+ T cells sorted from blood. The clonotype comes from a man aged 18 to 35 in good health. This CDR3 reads CASKIDGGSSYEQYF. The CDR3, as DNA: TGTGCCAGCAAAATCGACGGGGGGAGCTCCTACGAGCAGTACTTC.